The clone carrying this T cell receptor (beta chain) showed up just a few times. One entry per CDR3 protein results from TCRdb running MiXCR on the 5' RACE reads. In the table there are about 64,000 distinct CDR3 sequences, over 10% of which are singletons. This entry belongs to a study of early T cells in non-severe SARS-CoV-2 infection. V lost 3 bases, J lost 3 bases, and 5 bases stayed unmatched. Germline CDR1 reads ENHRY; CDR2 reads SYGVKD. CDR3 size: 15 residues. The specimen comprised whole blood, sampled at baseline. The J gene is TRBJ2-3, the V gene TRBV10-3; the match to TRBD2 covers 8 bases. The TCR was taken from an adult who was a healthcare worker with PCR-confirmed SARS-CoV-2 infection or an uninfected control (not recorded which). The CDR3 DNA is TGTGCCATCAGTGATCCCGGGACTAGGACAGATACGCAGTATTTT. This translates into CAISDPGTRTDTQYF.